The T cell receptor beta chain under discussion was sequenced for a study of beta chain features in type 1 diabetes. CDR3 length equals 18 residues. Germline V gene data show CDR1 as LGHNT and CDR2 as FRNRAP. V was clipped by 1 base and J by 2 bases; unmatched bases: 13. The table lists this clone with a few counts. What it binds is not known. Points from the study as a whole: VDJ junctions from type 1 diabetes patients carried fewer insertions and larger deletions.

The entirety of the isolated RNA underwent reverse transcription, so expressed TCRB transcripts were sequenced. TCRdb's copy holds only in-frame clones and misses some; the assay was immunoSEQ multiplex PCR. The sample records about 450,000 clones, approximately 10% being singletons. Via the markers CD45RO/CCR7/CD25/CD127/CD95/CD27, stem cell-like memory, regulatory, central memory and naive CD4+ cells were sorted. What was sequenced was naive CD4+ T cells from blood. The chain employs TRBV12-5 and TRBJ2-7, with 8 bases that match TRBD1. This clonotype originated in a woman between 18 and 30 years old in good health. The CDR3 DNA is TGTGCTAGTGGTTTGGGATGGCTTTGCGGACAGGGACCCTACGAGCAGTACGTC. As protein: CASGLGWLCGQGPYEQYV.